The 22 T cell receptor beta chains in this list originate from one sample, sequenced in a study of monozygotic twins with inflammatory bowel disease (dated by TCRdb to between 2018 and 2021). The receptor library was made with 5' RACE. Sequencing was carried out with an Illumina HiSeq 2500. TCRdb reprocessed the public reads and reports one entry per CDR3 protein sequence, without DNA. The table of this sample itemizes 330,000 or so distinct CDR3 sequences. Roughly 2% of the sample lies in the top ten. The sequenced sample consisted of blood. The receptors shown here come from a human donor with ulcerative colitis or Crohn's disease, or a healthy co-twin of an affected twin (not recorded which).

CDR3 residues: CASSPSRWETQYF. This chain connects TRBV6-6 to TRBJ2-5. Germline V gene lookup returns CDR1 MNHNY and CDR2 SVGAGI (reference sequence). The CDR3 length is 13 residues.

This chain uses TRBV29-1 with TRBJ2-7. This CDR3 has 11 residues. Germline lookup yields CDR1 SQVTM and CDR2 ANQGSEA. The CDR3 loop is CSVIKDYEQYF.

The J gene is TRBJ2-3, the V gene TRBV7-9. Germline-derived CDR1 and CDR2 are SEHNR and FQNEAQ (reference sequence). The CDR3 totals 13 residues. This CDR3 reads CASSLETWDTQYF.

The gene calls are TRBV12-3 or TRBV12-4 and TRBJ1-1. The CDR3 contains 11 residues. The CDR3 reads CASNPNTEAFF.

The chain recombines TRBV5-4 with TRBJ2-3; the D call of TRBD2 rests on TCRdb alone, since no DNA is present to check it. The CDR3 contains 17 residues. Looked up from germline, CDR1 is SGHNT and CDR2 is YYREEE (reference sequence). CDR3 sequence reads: CASSLTSGFGRADTQYF.

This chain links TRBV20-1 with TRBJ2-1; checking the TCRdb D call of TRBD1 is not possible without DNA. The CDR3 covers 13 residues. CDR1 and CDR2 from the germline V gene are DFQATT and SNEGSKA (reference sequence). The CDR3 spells CSARRAAYNEQFF.

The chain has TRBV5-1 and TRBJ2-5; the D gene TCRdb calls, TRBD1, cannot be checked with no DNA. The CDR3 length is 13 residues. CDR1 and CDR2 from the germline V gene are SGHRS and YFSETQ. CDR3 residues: CASRYDRKETQYF. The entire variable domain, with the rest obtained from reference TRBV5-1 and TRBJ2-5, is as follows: KAGVTQTPRYLIKTRGQQVTLSCSPISGHRSVSWYQQTPGQGLQFLFEYFSETQRNKGNFPGRFSGRQFSNSRSEMNVSTLELGDSALYLCASRYDRKETQYFGPGTRLLVL.

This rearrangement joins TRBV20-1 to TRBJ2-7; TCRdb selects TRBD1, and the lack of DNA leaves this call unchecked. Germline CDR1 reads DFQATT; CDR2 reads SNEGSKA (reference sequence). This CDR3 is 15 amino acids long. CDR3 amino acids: CSARDPARGVYEQYF.

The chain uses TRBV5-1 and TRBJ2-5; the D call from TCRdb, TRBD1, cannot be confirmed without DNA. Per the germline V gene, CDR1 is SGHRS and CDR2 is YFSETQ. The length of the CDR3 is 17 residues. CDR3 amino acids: CASSQNPQGPSQETQYF.

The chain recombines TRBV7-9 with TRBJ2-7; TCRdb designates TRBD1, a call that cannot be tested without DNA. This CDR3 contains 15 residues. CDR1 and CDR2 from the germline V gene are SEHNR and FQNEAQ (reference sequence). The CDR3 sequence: CASSLGPTGTEKQYF.

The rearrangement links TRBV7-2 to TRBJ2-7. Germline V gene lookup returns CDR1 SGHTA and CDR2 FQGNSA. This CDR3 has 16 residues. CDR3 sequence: CASSLGLARRSYEQYF.

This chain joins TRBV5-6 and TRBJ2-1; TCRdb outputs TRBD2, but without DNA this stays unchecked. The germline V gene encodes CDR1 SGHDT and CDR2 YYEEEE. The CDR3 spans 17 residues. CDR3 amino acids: CASSVLAGESVYNEQFF.

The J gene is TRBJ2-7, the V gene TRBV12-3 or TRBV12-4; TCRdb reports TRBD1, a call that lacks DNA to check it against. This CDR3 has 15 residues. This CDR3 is CASSLNRATTYEQYF.

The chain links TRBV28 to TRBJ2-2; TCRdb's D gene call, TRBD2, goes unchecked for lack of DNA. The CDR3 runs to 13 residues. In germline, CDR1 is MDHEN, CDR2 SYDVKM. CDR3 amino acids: CASREGIDGELFF.

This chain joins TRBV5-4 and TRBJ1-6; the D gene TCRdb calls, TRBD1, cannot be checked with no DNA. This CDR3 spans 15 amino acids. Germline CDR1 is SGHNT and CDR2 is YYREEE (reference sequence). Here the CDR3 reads CASSLADTWGSPLHF.

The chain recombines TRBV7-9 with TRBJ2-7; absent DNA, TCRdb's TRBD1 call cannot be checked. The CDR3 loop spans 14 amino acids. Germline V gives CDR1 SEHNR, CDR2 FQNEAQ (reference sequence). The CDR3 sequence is CASSSGQGPYEQYF. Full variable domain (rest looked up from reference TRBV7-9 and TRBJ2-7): DTGVSQNPRHKITKRGQNVTFRCDPISEHNRLYWYRQTLGQGPEFLTYFQNEAQLEKSRLLSDRFSAERPKGSFSTLEIQRTEQGDSAMYLCASSSGQGPYEQYFGPGTRLTVT.

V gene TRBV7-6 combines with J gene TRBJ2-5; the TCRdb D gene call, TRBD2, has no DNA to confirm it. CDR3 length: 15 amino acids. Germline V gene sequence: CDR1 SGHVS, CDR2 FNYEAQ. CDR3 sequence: CASSLSSGVQETQYF.

The CDR3 loop reads CASSQDSLAVGNEQFF. J is TRBJ2-1 and V is TRBV4-1; TCRdb selects TRBD2, and the lack of DNA leaves this call unchecked. Germline CDR1 is MGHRA and CDR2 is YSYEKL. CDR3 length: 16 residues.

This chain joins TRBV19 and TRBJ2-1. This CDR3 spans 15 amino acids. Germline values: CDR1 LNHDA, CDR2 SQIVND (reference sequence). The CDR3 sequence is CASSNAASSYNEQFF.

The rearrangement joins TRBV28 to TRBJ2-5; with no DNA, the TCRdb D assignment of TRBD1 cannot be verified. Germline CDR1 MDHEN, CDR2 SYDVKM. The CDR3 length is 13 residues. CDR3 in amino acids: CASEMGGYETQYF.

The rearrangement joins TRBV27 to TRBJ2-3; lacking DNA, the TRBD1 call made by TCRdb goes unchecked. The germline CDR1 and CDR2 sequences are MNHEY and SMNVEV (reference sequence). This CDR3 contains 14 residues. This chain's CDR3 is CASSLIGATDTQYF.

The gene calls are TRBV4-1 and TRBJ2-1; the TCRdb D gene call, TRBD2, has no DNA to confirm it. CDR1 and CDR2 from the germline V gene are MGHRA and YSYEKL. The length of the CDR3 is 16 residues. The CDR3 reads CASSNPLVPREGEQFF.